These T cell receptor beta chains were read from a single sample in a study of shared clonotypes between healthy human individuals. Only in-frame clones appear in the TCRdb table, and some are missing; sequencing was by immunoSEQ multiplex PCR. The table lists 1,500,000 or so clones, 98% of them singletons. The sample taken for sequencing was naive CD4+ T cells sorted from blood. Receptors originate from a man aged 25 to 40 in good health. Both conserved end residues are part of each CDR3. Fields, in order: clone size, V gene, CDR3 length, D gene, J gene, CDR3 DNA, CDR3 protein. The D gene is left open where the match is weak. Not all rows give a size; the values are once, few, many and, for expanded clones, a class.

clone size: .
V gene: TRBV10-3
CDR3 length: 13
D gene: TRBD1
J gene: TRBJ1-2
CDR3 DNA: TGTGCCATCAGTGGGGGACAGGGCTATGGCTACACCTTC
CDR3 protein: CAISGGQGYGYTF

clone size: .
V gene: TRBV7-2
CDR3 length: 14
D gene: .
J gene: TRBJ2-1
CDR3 DNA: TGTGCCAGCAGCTTAGACGCGGGGAGCGATGAGCAGTTCTTC
CDR3 protein: CASSLDAGSDEQFF

clone size: once
V gene: TRBV6-5
CDR3 length: 14
D gene: .
J gene: TRBJ1-2
CDR3 DNA: TGTGCCAGCAGTCCCCGGGAGGGTGACTATGGCTACACCTTC
CDR3 protein: CASSPREGDYGYTF

clone size: few
V gene: TRBV6-1
CDR3 length: 14
D gene: .
J gene: TRBJ1-1
CDR3 DNA: TGTGCCAGCAGGGTTGGGCACGCCGCGACTGAAGCTTTCTTT
CDR3 protein: CASRVGHAATEAFF

clone size: .
V gene: TRBV11-3
CDR3 length: 14
D gene: .
J gene: TRBJ1-1
CDR3 DNA: TGTGCCAGCAGCCCCCGGGCAGATGGCACTGAAGCTTTCTTT
CDR3 protein: CASSPRADGTEAFF

clone size: .
V gene: TRBV5-5
CDR3 length: 17
D gene: TRBD2
J gene: TRBJ2-1
CDR3 DNA: TGTGCCAGCAGCTTGGGCGCTAGCGGGTCCCCCTACAATGAGCAGTTCTTC
CDR3 protein: CASSLGASGSPYNEQFF

clone size: .
V gene: TRBV7-2
CDR3 length: 16
D gene: .
J gene: TRBJ1-5
CDR3 DNA: TGTGCCAGCAGGCAAACCGGGGATGGAGGCAATCAGCCCCAGCATTTT
CDR3 protein: CASRQTGDGGNQPQHF

clone size: .
V gene: TRBV9
CDR3 length: 17
D gene: TRBD2
J gene: TRBJ2-5
CDR3 DNA: TGTGCCAGCAGCGAGGGAGGTCTAGCGGGGGCCCAAGAGACCCAGTACTTC
CDR3 protein: CASSEGGLAGAQETQYF

clone size: .
V gene: TRBV5-1
CDR3 length: 14
D gene: TRBD1
J gene: TRBJ2-7
CDR3 DNA: TGCGCCAGCAGCCAAACGACAGGGCGTGGCGAGCAGTACTTC
CDR3 protein: CASSQTTGRGEQYF

clone size: .
V gene: TRBV10-3
CDR3 length: 15
D gene: TRBD1
J gene: TRBJ2-1
CDR3 DNA: TGTGCCTATATGGGGGACAGGGCCCCTTACAATGAGCAGTTCTTC
CDR3 protein: CAYMGDRAPYNEQFF

clone size: .
V gene: TRBV28
CDR3 length: 17
D gene: TRBD1
J gene: TRBJ1-2
CDR3 DNA: TGTGCCAGCAGCCACCTCCTACGGGGGCAGGGGGCACACGGCTACACCTTC
CDR3 protein: CASSHLLRGQGAHGYTF

clone size: .
V gene: TRBV27
CDR3 length: 15
D gene: .
J gene: TRBJ2-1
CDR3 DNA: TGTGCCAGCAGTAAGACTCCCAGCTCCTACAATGAGCAGTTCTTC
CDR3 protein: CASSKTPSSYNEQFF

clone size: .
V gene: TRBV5-5
CDR3 length: 15
D gene: .
J gene: TRBJ1-2
CDR3 DNA: TGTGCCAGCAGCCCAGACAGCCTATCTAACTATGGCTACACCTTC
CDR3 protein: CASSPDSLSNYGYTF

clone size: .
V gene: TRBV28
CDR3 length: 13
D gene: TRBD1
J gene: TRBJ1-3
CDR3 DNA: TGTGCCAGCAGTACCTACGGACAGGGCCCCATATATTTT
CDR3 protein: CASSTYGQGPIYF

clone size: .
V gene: TRBV6-5
CDR3 length: 13
D gene: .
J gene: TRBJ2-7
CDR3 DNA: TGTGCCAGCAGTTACTCGGACAGTCGGGAGCAGTACTTC
CDR3 protein: CASSYSDSREQYF

clone size: .
V gene: TRBV5-1
CDR3 length: 12
D gene: .
J gene: TRBJ2-2
CDR3 DNA: TGCGCCAGCAGCTCATTGACCGGGGAGCTGTTTTTT
CDR3 protein: CASSSLTGELFF

clone size: .
V gene: TRBV28
CDR3 length: 16
D gene: .
J gene: TRBJ1-5
CDR3 DNA: TGTGCCAGCAGTTTATCAGGACACGATAGCAATCAGCCCCAGCATTTT
CDR3 protein: CASSLSGHDSNQPQHF

clone size: .
V gene: TRBV27
CDR3 length: 13
D gene: TRBD2
J gene: TRBJ2-3
CDR3 DNA: TGTGCCACAGGACTAGCGGGCACAGATACGCAGTATTTT
CDR3 protein: CATGLAGTDTQYF

clone size: .
V gene: TRBV2
CDR3 length: 12
D gene: .
J gene: TRBJ1-2
CDR3 DNA: TGTGCCAGCAGTTCAGAAAACTATGGCTACACCTTC
CDR3 protein: CASSSENYGYTF

clone size: .
V gene: TRBV5-1
CDR3 length: 14
D gene: .
J gene: TRBJ1-2
CDR3 DNA: TGCGCCAGCAGCTTGGAAACAGGGATCTATGGCTACACCTTC
CDR3 protein: CASSLETGIYGYTF

clone size: .
V gene: TRBV28
CDR3 length: 13
D gene: .
J gene: TRBJ2-1
CDR3 DNA: TGTGCCAGCAGTCTTGACTCCTACAATGAGCAGTTCTTC
CDR3 protein: CASSLDSYNEQFF

clone size: .
V gene: TRBV5-6
CDR3 length: 13
D gene: .
J gene: TRBJ2-1
CDR3 DNA: TGTGCCAGCAGCTCCCGAACAGGGTTCGAGCAGTTCTTC
CDR3 protein: CASSSRTGFEQFF

clone size: .
V gene: TRBV27
CDR3 length: 16
D gene: .
J gene: TRBJ1-4
CDR3 DNA: TGTGCCAGCAGTCCCGACGCGGGGCGCACCAATGAAAAACTGTTTTTT
CDR3 protein: CASSPDAGRTNEKLFF

clone size: .
V gene: TRBV29-1
CDR3 length: 12
D gene: .
J gene: TRBJ2-7
CDR3 DNA: TGCAGCGTTGAAACTGGGCCCTACGAGCAGTACTTC
CDR3 protein: CSVETGPYEQYF

clone size: .
V gene: TRBV27
CDR3 length: 16
D gene: TRBD1
J gene: TRBJ2-3
CDR3 DNA: TGTGCCAGCAGTAAGCCGGGACAGGGGGCAACAGATACGCAGTATTTT
CDR3 protein: CASSKPGQGATDTQYF

clone size: .
V gene: TRBV18
CDR3 length: 12
D gene: .
J gene: TRBJ2-3
CDR3 DNA: TGTGCCAGCTCAGCACTGCCGAATACGCAGTATTTT
CDR3 protein: CASSALPNTQYF

clone size: .
V gene: TRBV5-4
CDR3 length: 16
D gene: .
J gene: TRBJ2-2
CDR3 DNA: TGTGCCAGCAGCCATTCCTCGGGGCTACAAAGCGGGGAGCTGTTTTTT
CDR3 protein: CASSHSSGLQSGELFF

clone size: .
V gene: TRBV6-6
CDR3 length: 15
D gene: .
J gene: TRBJ1-2
CDR3 DNA: TGTGCCAGCAGTTACCAGGACCGAAGGGAATATGGCTACACCTTC
CDR3 protein: CASSYQDRREYGYTF

clone size: .
V gene: TRBV6-5
CDR3 length: 16
D gene: TRBD1
J gene: TRBJ1-2
CDR3 DNA: TGTGCCAGCAGTTACTCCGGACAGGGGGCTTTCTATGGCTACACCTTC
CDR3 protein: CASSYSGQGAFYGYTF

clone size: .
V gene: TRBV5-5
CDR3 length: 11
D gene: TRBD1
J gene: TRBJ1-5
CDR3 DNA: TGCGAGGACAGGGAAGGACAGCCCCAGCATTTT
CDR3 protein: CEDREGQPQHF

clone size: .
V gene: TRBV27
CDR3 length: 14
D gene: TRBD1
J gene: TRBJ1-1
CDR3 DNA: TGTGCCAGCAGTTTTTTGGGACAGCACACTGAAGCTTTCTTT
CDR3 protein: CASSFLGQHTEAFF

clone size: .
V gene: TRBV11-2
CDR3 length: 16
D gene: .
J gene: TRBJ2-3
CDR3 DNA: TGTGCCAGCAGCTTAGTCACAGCCTTAAGCACAGATACGCAGTATTTT
CDR3 protein: CASSLVTALSTDTQYF

clone size: .
V gene: TRBV4-1
CDR3 length: 16
D gene: TRBD1
J gene: TRBJ1-1
CDR3 DNA: TGCGCCAGCAGCAGCGGACAGGGCCATGGGAACACTGAAGCTTTCTTT
CDR3 protein: CASSSGQGHGNTEAFF

clone size: .
V gene: TRBV27
CDR3 length: 14
D gene: .
J gene: TRBJ2-6
CDR3 DNA: TGTGCCAGCAATGGGGGCTCCGGGGCCAACGTCCTGACTTTC
CDR3 protein: CASNGGSGANVLTF

clone size: .
V gene: TRBV9
CDR3 length: 16
D gene: TRBD1
J gene: TRBJ1-1
CDR3 DNA: TGTGCCAGCAGCGTAACAGGGGGTTCTATCAATGGTGAAGCTTTCTTT
CDR3 protein: CASSVTGGSINGEAFF

clone size: .
V gene: TRBV25-1
CDR3 length: 16
D gene: TRBD2
J gene: TRBJ2-3
CDR3 DNA: TGTGCCAGCAGTGAGGGACTAGCGGGAGAGACAGATACGCAGTATTTT
CDR3 protein: CASSEGLAGETDTQYF

clone size: .
V gene: TRBV27
CDR3 length: 15
D gene: TRBD2
J gene: TRBJ2-7
CDR3 DNA: TGTGCCAGCAGTTCCCCCCCTAGCGGGAGTTACGAGCAGTACTTC
CDR3 protein: CASSSPPSGSYEQYF

clone size: .
V gene: TRBV28
CDR3 length: 14
D gene: TRBD2
J gene: TRBJ2-4
CDR3 DNA: TGTGCCCGGGGAGCGGGAGGGGCGAAAAACATTCAGTACTTC
CDR3 protein: CARGAGGAKNIQYF

clone size: .
V gene: TRBV28
CDR3 length: 12
D gene: .
J gene: TRBJ2-7
CDR3 DNA: TGTGCCAGCAGTCCCCCCATCTACGAGCAGTACTTC
CDR3 protein: CASSPPIYEQYF

clone size: .
V gene: TRBV5-1
CDR3 length: 13
D gene: TRBD1
J gene: TRBJ1-2
CDR3 DNA: TGCGCCAGCAGCTCGGGACAGGGCCATGGCTACACCTTC
CDR3 protein: CASSSGQGHGYTF

clone size: .
V gene: TRBV4-3
CDR3 length: 17
D gene: .
J gene: TRBJ2-3
CDR3 DNA: TGCGCCAGCAGCCAAGGAGGGGCGGGGACCCGCACAGATACGCAGTATTTT
CDR3 protein: CASSQGGAGTRTDTQYF

clone size: .
V gene: TRBV30
CDR3 length: 13
D gene: .
J gene: TRBJ1-1
CDR3 DNA: TGTGCCTGGAGAAGCAGTCAGAACACTGAAGCTTTCTTT
CDR3 protein: CAWRSSQNTEAFF

clone size: .
V gene: TRBV14
CDR3 length: 19
D gene: TRBD1
J gene: TRBJ1-1
CDR3 DNA: TGTGCCAGCAGCCATCTCTTTGTGACAGGGGGCTTTCGGAACACTGAAGCTTTCTTT
CDR3 protein: CASSHLFVTGGFRNTEAFF

clone size: .
V gene: TRBV23-1
CDR3 length: 15
D gene: .
J gene: TRBJ2-1
CDR3 DNA: TGCGCCAGCAGTCAGACGGTGAGCTCCTACAATGAGCAGTTCTTC
CDR3 protein: CASSQTVSSYNEQFF

clone size: .
V gene: TRBV29-1
CDR3 length: 12
D gene: .
J gene: TRBJ2-5
CDR3 DNA: TGCAGCGTTGACCCCTCATTGGAGACCCAGTACTTC
CDR3 protein: CSVDPSLETQYF

clone size: .
V gene: TRBV9
CDR3 length: 15
D gene: .
J gene: TRBJ2-5
CDR3 DNA: TGTGCCAGCAGCGTCGGGTCGGGACACTGGGAGACCCAGTACTTC
CDR3 protein: CASSVGSGHWETQYF

clone size: .
V gene: TRBV30
CDR3 length: 15
D gene: TRBD2
J gene: TRBJ2-7
CDR3 DNA: TGTGCCTGGAGGACCGGACTAGCGCCTTTTAGCGAGCAGTACTTC
CDR3 protein: CAWRTGLAPFSEQYF

clone size: .
V gene: TRBV6-6
CDR3 length: 15
D gene: TRBD1
J gene: TRBJ1-2
CDR3 DNA: TGTGCCAGCAGCTCCCGGGACAGGGGGCATTATGGCTACACCTTC
CDR3 protein: CASSSRDRGHYGYTF

clone size: .
V gene: TRBV15
CDR3 length: 11
D gene: TRBD1
J gene: TRBJ1-1
CDR3 DNA: TGTGCCACCAGCAGGGACAGGCGATCTTTCTTT
CDR3 protein: CATSRDRRSFF

clone size: .
V gene: TRBV5-1
CDR3 length: 13
D gene: .
J gene: TRBJ2-1
CDR3 DNA: TGCGCCAGCAGCCCCCCCCGATACAATGAGCAGTTCTTC
CDR3 protein: CASSPPRYNEQFF

clone size: .
V gene: TRBV11-2
CDR3 length: 15
D gene: TRBD1
J gene: TRBJ2-7
CDR3 DNA: TGTGCCAGCAGCCCTGGGACAGGTTATTTCTACGAGCAGTACTTC
CDR3 protein: CASSPGTGYFYEQYF

clone size: .
V gene: TRBV7-9
CDR3 length: 14
D gene: .
J gene: TRBJ2-7
CDR3 DNA: TGTGCCAGCAGCTTAGTACCAGGTGGGGGGGAGCAGTACTTC
CDR3 protein: CASSLVPGGGEQYF

clone size: .
V gene: TRBV7-2
CDR3 length: 15
D gene: .
J gene: TRBJ1-1
CDR3 DNA: TGTGCCAGCAGCTTAGCGCTGGGGGCCAGATTTGAAGCTTTCTTT
CDR3 protein: CASSLALGARFEAFF

clone size: .
V gene: TRBV9
CDR3 length: 15
D gene: .
J gene: TRBJ2-7
CDR3 DNA: TGTGCCAGCAGCGTAGCTAATAAGGGAATCAACGAGCAGTACTTC
CDR3 protein: CASSVANKGINEQYF